This T cell receptor beta chain was profiled in a study of cytomegalovirus exposure and HLA in healthy donors. Trimming shortened V by 3 bases and J by 0 bases, and 6 bases separated the two germline ends. Germline lookup yields CDR1 MNHNS and CDR2 SASEGT. CDR3 length equals 13 residues. Findings and limits, study-wide: According to the study, approximately 150 TCR beta chains were cytomegalovirus-associated.

This clone has a single count. The antigen remains undetermined. This PCR relied on a set of 60 Vbeta primers and 13 Jbeta primers. Produced via immunoSEQ multiplex PCR; TCRdb's table is partial and in-frame only. The table lists 150,000 or so clones, roughly 81% of them singletons. V is TRBV6-1 and J is TRBJ2-7, with D unresolved. The TCR comes from a woman between 18 and 29 years old in good health and CMV-seropositive. Sequenced: PBMCs. The CDR3 loop is CASSDRSSYEQYF. The CDR3 DNA sequence: TGTGCCAGCAGTGACCGTAGCTCCTACGAGCAGTACTTC.